This T cell receptor (beta chain) was retrieved from a study of response to subunit inactivated influenza vaccine. CDR3 size: 14 residues. Germline CDR1 and CDR2: LNHNV and YYDKDF (reference sequence). With 1 base clipped from V and 5 bases from J, the junction kept 0 bases outside the gene matches. TCRdb itself ran the RT-PCR reads through MiXCR, one entry per CDR3 protein. Of around 580,000 distinct CDR3 sequences detected, approximately 14% appear once; the ten largest clones hold more than 9.5%. Material: PBMCs from blood, obtained about 11 days after vaccination. This TCR was recovered from a man between 45 and 60 years old who received an inactivated influenza vaccine. The chain recombines TRBV15 with TRBJ1-4; 8 bases line up with TRBD1. The CDR3 DNA reads as TGTGCCACCAGCAGAGGACAGGGGAATGAAAAACTGTTTTTT. This sequence encodes CATSRGQGNEKLFF.